These T cell receptor beta chains were read from a single sample in a study of cytomegalovirus exposure and HLA in healthy donors. Profiling relied on immunoSEQ multiplex PCR, and the TCRdb table lists in-frame clones only, not all of them. This sample has under 150,000 clones, with about 75% found just once. Sequencing was performed on PBMCs. Receptors originate from a woman aged 25 to 39 in good health and CMV-seronegative. CDR3s include the opening cysteine and the closing phenylalanine or tryptophan. Fields, in order: J gene, D gene, V gene, clone size, CDR3 protein. The D gene is left open where the match is weak. Size values are once, few and many counts, or a class for expanded clones, and some rows have none.

j_call: TRBJ1-3
d_call: TRBD1
v_call: TRBV19
clone_size: -
cdr3_aa: CASREAGGTTANTIYF

j_call: TRBJ2-5
d_call: TRBD2
v_call: TRBV15
clone_size: -
cdr3_aa: CATSATQRGRFETQYF

j_call: TRBJ1-4
d_call: -
v_call: TRBV6-6
clone_size: -
cdr3_aa: CASSSRNEKLFF

j_call: TRBJ2-2
d_call: -
v_call: TRBV18
clone_size: -
cdr3_aa: CASSPDRKNTGELFF

j_call: TRBJ2-3
d_call: -
v_call: TRBV9
clone_size: -
cdr3_aa: CASSVSTRTDTQYF

j_call: TRBJ2-1
d_call: TRBD2
v_call: TRBV29-1
clone_size: few
cdr3_aa: CSVPNWGGNEQFF

j_call: TRBJ1-1
d_call: TRBD1
v_call: TRBV5-1
clone_size: -
cdr3_aa: CASSWDRETPNTEAFF

j_call: TRBJ2-5
d_call: TRBD2
v_call: TRBV5-6
clone_size: -
cdr3_aa: CASSQLAGGLETQYF

j_call: TRBJ1-4
d_call: -
v_call: TRBV6-5
clone_size: -
cdr3_aa: CASARGSGEKLFF

j_call: TRBJ1-2
d_call: -
v_call: TRBV23-1
clone_size: once
cdr3_aa: CASSQPRPRGERYGYTF

j_call: TRBJ1-1
d_call: -
v_call: TRBV11-2
clone_size: -
cdr3_aa: CASTPNGGGWNTEAFF

j_call: TRBJ1-1
d_call: -
v_call: TRBV18
clone_size: once
cdr3_aa: CASSPGQMNTEAFF